The 31 T cell receptor beta chains below all came from one sample that was sequenced in a study of blood T cell repertoires in COVID-19. The repertoire was sequenced with immunoSEQ multiplex PCR; TCRdb's copy has only in-frame clones and lacks some. Found here are 190,000 or so clones, about 87% of them singletons; the top ten hold 4% to 5%. Material: peripheral blood. The receptors shown here come from a woman aged 25 to 39 with acute or convalescent COVID-19.

V is TRBV5-1 and J is TRBJ2-2; TRBD2 agrees at 7 bases. The CDR3 totals 14 residues. CDR1 SGHRS and CDR2 YFSETQ come from the germline V gene. J gave up 6 bases and V 3 bases, and 5 bases lay outside the gene matches. CDR3 DNA sequence: TGCGCCAGCAGCTATGGACTAGTCCCCGGGGAGCTGTTTTTT. The encoded protein is CASSYGLVPGELFF.

This rearrangement joins TRBV28 to TRBJ2-7; D is undetermined. CDR3 length equals 12 residues. The V end lost 3 bases, the J end lost 3 bases, and 6 bases lay between the germline ends. CDR1 is MDHEN and CDR2 is SYDVKM in the germline V gene. The CDR3 spells CASSFGFYEQYF. As DNA, the CDR3 is TGTGCCAGCAGTTTCGGTTTCTACGAGCAGTACTTC. The whole variable domain, remainder taken from reference TRBV28 and TRBJ2-7, is DVKVTQSSRYLVKRTGEKVFLECVQDMDHENMFWYRQDPGLGLRLIYFSYDVKMKEKGDIPEGYSVSREKKERFSLILESASTNQTSMYLCASSFGFYEQYFGPGTRLTVT.

The chain is built from TRBV7-9 and TRBJ1-5; D gene ambiguous. Between the trimmed V and J ends, which lost 1 base and 7 bases, there was a span of 8 bases. The V gene's germline CDR1 is SEHNR and CDR2 FQNEAQ (reference sequence). This CDR3 contains 13 residues. This chain's CDR3 is CASSLDRRQPQHF. The CDR3, as DNA: TGTGCCAGCAGCTTAGATAGGAGGCAGCCCCAGCATTTT.

The J gene is TRBJ2-7, the V gene TRBV5-6; weak D call: TRBD1 (6 bases). Germline-derived CDR1 and CDR2 are SGHDT and YYEEEE. This CDR3 spans 12 amino acids. The ends were cut back, 3 bases at V and 3 bases at J, with 7 bases in the middle. In nucleotides, the CDR3 is TGTGCCAGCAGCTCGGACAGCTACGAGCAGTACTTC. The encoded protein is CASSSDSYEQYF.

V usage is TRBV28 and J usage is TRBJ2-5; D remains ambiguous. CDR1 is MDHEN, CDR2 SYDVKM, per germline. The CDR3 loop spans 16 amino acids. Trimming stripped 1 base from V and 0 bases from J, with 12 bases between. The CDR3 loop reads CASSLYPSRNQETQYF. The DNA for the CDR3 is TGTGCCAGCAGTTTATACCCCTCGAGGAACCAAGAGACCCAGTACTTC. The entire variable domain, with the rest obtained from reference TRBV28 and TRBJ2-5, is as follows: DVKVTQSSRYLVKRTGEKVFLECVQDMDHENMFWYRQDPGLGLRLIYFSYDVKMKEKGDIPEGYSVSREKKERFSLILESASTNQTSMYLCASSLYPSRNQETQYFGPGTRLLVL.

The chain carries TRBV7-2 and TRBJ2-7; weak D call: TRBD1 (5 bases). V was shortened by 5 bases and J by 3 bases, with 11 bases between the two germline ends. This CDR3 has 13 residues. Per the germline V gene, CDR1 is SGHTA and CDR2 is FQGNSA. The CDR3 here is CASSLQGYYEQYF. CDR3 nucleotide sequence: TGTGCCAGCAGCCTCCAGGGTTACTACGAGCAGTACTTC.

This clone was counted between two and nine times. The J gene is TRBJ1-2, the V gene TRBV7-9, with TRBD1 matching 9 bases. The germline CDR1 and CDR2 sequences are SEHNR and FQNEAQ (reference sequence). The CDR3 length is 16 residues. J gave up 8 bases and V 5 bases, and 15 bases lay outside the gene matches. The CDR3, as DNA: TGTGCCAGCAGCCACCGGACAGGGGAACGAGAATTCGGCTACACCTTC. Its translation: CASSHRTGEREFGYTF. The variable domain in full, completed from reference TRBV7-9 and TRBJ1-2, reads DTGVSQNPRHKITKRGQNVTFRCDPISEHNRLYWYRQTLGQGPEFLTYFQNEAQLEKSRLLSDRFSAERPKGSFSTLEIQRTEQGDSAMYLCASSHRTGEREFGYTFGSGTRLTVV.

As concerns this clone: Mismatch with germline at one junction end may stem from a read error. The J gene is TRBJ2-3, the V gene TRBV7-2, with TRBD2 matching 7 bases. The CDR3 consists of 13 residues. Germline CDR1 and CDR2: SGHTA and FQGNSA. CDR3 sequence: CASILNGGGSGYF. CDR3 nucleotide sequence: TGTGCCAGCATCTTAAATGGCGGCGGGAGTGGGTATTTT.

The chain is built from TRBV6-1 and TRBJ2-1; possibly TRBD2 for D (5 bases). V was pared by 3 bases and J by 15 bases, with 18 bases between. Germline values: CDR1 MNHNS, CDR2 SASEGT. The CDR3 is 13 amino acids. In nucleotides, the CDR3 is TGTGCCAGCAGTGATATTTGGACCGCCGAGGGGTTCTTC. Translation: CASSDIWTAEGFF.

Turning to this clone: Additional DNA sequences in this sample encode the identical CDR3. This chain uses TRBV3-1 (or the pseudogene TRBV3-2) with TRBJ1-6; D uncertain. CDR1 is LGHDT, CDR2 YNNKEL, per germline (reference sequence). The CDR3 contains 12 residues. Trimming took off 2 bases at V and 6 bases at J, with 2 bases between the two ends. The CDR3 spells CASSQLNSPLHF. In nucleotides, the CDR3 is TGTGCCAGCAGCCAACTTAATTCACCCCTCCACTTT.

This chain joins TRBV7-9 and TRBJ1-3; D is unclear. The CDR3 totals 12 residues. With 2 bases removed from V and 6 bases from J, the gap between germline ends came to 5 bases. CDR1 and CDR2 from the germline V gene are SEHNR and FQNEAQ (reference sequence). The CDR3 loop is CASSLNQNTIYF. In DNA, the CDR3 is TGTGCCAGCAGCTTAAATCAAAACACCATATATTTT.

The chain carries TRBV5-8 and TRBJ2-1; 8 bases fit TRBD2. J was trimmed by 5 bases and V by 2 bases; bases with no gene match: 15. CDR3 length: 18 residues. Germline assignment: CDR1 SGHTS and CDR2 YDEGEE. The CDR3: CASSFFTTGTRSNNEQFF. The CDR3, as DNA: TGTGCCAGCAGCTTTTTCACGACCGGGACTAGGTCTAACAATGAGCAGTTCTTC. The whole variable domain, filled in from reference TRBV5-8 and TRBJ2-1, reads EAGVTQSPTHLIKTRGQQATLRCSPISGHTSVYWYQQALGLGLQFLLWYDEGEERNRGNFPPRFSGRQFPNYSSELNVNALELEDSALYLCASSFFTTGTRSNNEQFFGPGTRLTVL.

This chain connects TRBV30 to TRBJ1-5; perhaps TRBD1 as D (6 bases). Per germline, CDR1 GTSNPN and CDR2 SVGIG (reference sequence). This CDR3 contains 13 residues. The V end was cut by 1 base, the J end by 2 bases, with 6 bases between. CDR3 protein: CAWSAGGNQPQHF. The CDR3 DNA reads TGTGCCTGGAGTGCAGGGGGCAATCAGCCCCAGCATTTT.

This clone was recorded only once. The chain joins TRBV3-1 (or the pseudogene TRBV3-2) to TRBJ2-1, with 12 bases lining up with TRBD2. J gave up 5 bases and V 4 bases, and 9 bases lay outside the gene matches. CDR3 length: 17 amino acids. Germline V gene lookup returns CDR1 LGHDT and CDR2 YNNKEL (reference sequence). CDR3 sequence reads: CASSRRLAGEGDNEQFF. CDR3 nucleotide sequence: TGTGCCAGCAGCCGCAGACTAGCGGGAGAAGGGGACAATGAGCAGTTCTTC.

The chain joins TRBV3-1 (or the pseudogene TRBV3-2) to TRBJ1-6; D gene uncertain. Germline values: CDR1 LGHDT, CDR2 YNNKEL (reference sequence). This CDR3 region has 12 residues. Trimming took 1 base from V and 10 from J, leaving 5 bases between them. In DNA form, the CDR3 reads TGTGCCAGCAGCCAAGCTGAGTCACCCCTCCACTTT. Amino acid sequence: CASSQAESPLHF.

The chain uses TRBV18 and TRBJ1-5; 8 bases are shared with TRBD1. Trimming cost V 1 base and J 1 base; bases outside gene matches: 3. Germline V gives CDR1 KGHSH, CDR2 LQKENI. This CDR3 region has 16 residues. CDR3 DNA: TGTGCCAGCTCACCACAGGCAGGGGGCAGCAATCAGCCCCAGCATTTT. As protein: CASSPQAGGSNQPQHF.

This rearrangement joins TRBV7-3 to TRBJ1-1, with TRBD1 matching 8 bases. Germline V lookup: CDR1 SGHTA, CDR2 FQGTGA. There are 19 residues in the CDR3. The V segment lost 0 bases and the J segment 1 base; nucleotides outside the gene matches: 13. As DNA, the CDR3 is TGTGCCAGCAGCTTAACCCGGACAGGGAAGGGATCCCGGAACACTGAAGCTTTCTTT. Protein product: CASSLTRTGKGSRNTEAFF.

The chain employs TRBV15 and TRBJ1-4; no clear D gene. CDR3 length equals 13 residues. The V end was cut by 0 bases, the J end by 5 bases, with 4 bases between. Germline loops: CDR1 LNHNV, CDR2 YYDKDF (reference sequence). The CDR3 nucleotides are TGTGCCACCAGCAGAGACGTAAATGAAAAACTGTTTTTT. Translating it yields CATSRDVNEKLFF.

V gene TRBV30 combines with J gene TRBJ2-7; TRBD2 matches at 8 bases. The CDR3 totals 14 residues. V lost 1 base, J lost 1 base, and 3 bases stayed unmatched. Germline CDR1 is GTSNPN and CDR2 is SVGIG (reference sequence). The CDR3 DNA sequence: TGTGCCTGGAGTGGCGGGGGGATATCCTACGAGCAGTACTTC. It codes for CAWSGGGISYEQYF.

This CDR3 is CASSLQPGQLTDTQYF. The CDR3 DNA is TGTGCCAGCAGCTTACAGCCGGGACAACTCACAGATACGCAGTATTTT. The chain joins TRBV7-2 to TRBJ2-3; D is possibly TRBD1 (6 bases). V was trimmed by 2 bases and J by 2 bases, leaving 14 bases between them. CDR3 length equals 16 residues. Germline CDR1 and CDR2: SGHTA and FQGNSA. The variable domain in full, completed from reference TRBV7-2 and TRBJ2-3, reads GAGVSQSPSNKVTEKGKDVELRCDPISGHTALYWYRQSLGQGLEFLIYFQGNSAPDKSGLPSDRFSAERTGGSVSTLTIQRTQQEDSAVYLCASSLQPGQLTDTQYFGPGTRLTVL.

This rearrangement joins TRBV28 to TRBJ2-3; the D is unclear. This CDR3 contains 13 residues. Germline V gene data show CDR1 as MDHEN and CDR2 as SYDVKM. V shed 4 bases and J shed 0 bases, with 5 bases lying between them. The CDR3 loop is CASSSGSTDTQYF. Here the CDR3 DNA reads TGTGCCAGCAGTTCCGGTAGCACAGATACGCAGTATTTT.

The chain links TRBV27 to TRBJ2-1; D uncertain. The V and J ends lost 5 bases and 3 bases respectively, with 8 bases between them. This CDR3 spans 13 amino acids. In germline, CDR1 is MNHEY, CDR2 SMNVEV (reference sequence). The CDR3 region is CASSNIHYNEQFF. CDR3 nucleotide sequence: TGTGCCAGCAGTAACATACACTACAATGAGCAGTTCTTC.

The chain uses TRBV6-5 and TRBJ2-1, with 7 positions matching TRBD1. CDR1 MNHEY and CDR2 SVGAGI come from the germline V gene. The CDR3 covers 13 residues. The J segment lost 10 bases and the V segment lost 8 bases, leaving 11 bases of the junction unmatched. CDR3 amino acids: CASGTAISLEQFF. CDR3 bases: TGTGCCAGCGGGACAGCGATTTCCTTAGAGCAGTTCTTC.

This chain uses TRBV11-2 with TRBJ2-5; 7 bases map to TRBD1. The V and J ends lost 1 base and 2 bases, in that order; junction bases with no gene match: 4. Germline V CDR1 and CDR2: SGHAT, FQNNGV. This CDR3 is built from 15 residues. The CDR3 spells CASSLGHRGQETQYF. In DNA form, the CDR3 reads TGTGCCAGCAGCTTAGGGCACAGGGGACAAGAGACCCAGTACTTC. Full variable domain (outside the CDR3, taken from reference TRBV11-2 and TRBJ2-5): EAGVAQSPRYKIIEKRQSVAFWCNPISGHATLYWYQQILGQGPKLLIQFQNNGVVDDSQLPKDRFSAERLKGVDSTLKIQPAKLEDSAVYLCASSLGHRGQETQYFGPGTRLLVL.

The chain has TRBV19 and TRBJ1-2; tentative D call: TRBD1 (5 bases). V was pared by 8 bases and J by 4 bases, with 14 bases between. Germline V CDR1 and CDR2: LNHDA, SQIVND (reference sequence). The CDR3 consists of 13 residues. The CDR3 region is CASRPRGLYGYTF. The DNA of the CDR3 is TGTGCCAGTCGACCAAGGGGTCTCTATGGCTACACCTTC.

This chain uses TRBV11-3 with TRBJ1-6; D not certain. Germline CDR1 reads SGHNT; CDR2 reads YENEEA. This CDR3 is 16 amino acids long. The V end was cut by 0 bases, the J end by 1 base, with 7 bases between. The CDR3, as DNA: TGTGCCAGCAGCTTAGACAGTCCGTCCTATAATTCACCCCTCCACTTT. It specifies CASSLDSPSYNSPLHF.

The chain employs TRBV5-1 and TRBJ2-2; unclear D gene. Per germline, CDR1 SGHRS and CDR2 YFSETQ. This CDR3 has 15 residues. Trimming took 4 bases from V and 0 from J, leaving 10 bases between them. CDR3 loop: CASSPRESNTGELFF. In DNA, the CDR3 is TGCGCCAGCAGCCCTAGAGAGTCGAACACCGGGGAGCTGTTTTTT.

The chain is built from TRBV30 and TRBJ2-5; TRBD1 matches 7 bases. V was clipped by 1 base and J by 5 bases; unmatched bases: 4. CDR1 and CDR2 (germline): GTSNPN, SVGIG (reference sequence). The CDR3 consists of 13 residues. CDR3 sequence (DNA): TGTGCCTGGAGTGATCAGGGGGTGGAGACCCAGTACTTC. Amino acid sequence: CAWSDQGVETQYF.

The chain uses TRBV14 and TRBJ2-2; D not resolved. Germline V gives CDR1 SGHDN, CDR2 FVKESK. This CDR3 spans 13 amino acids. The V gene lost 2 bases and the J gene lost 4 bases, with 5 bases spanning the gap. CDR3 amino acids: CASSQLLTGELFF. Here the CDR3 DNA reads TGTGCCAGCAGCCAACTTCTCACCGGGGAGCTGTTTTTT.

This clone is a singleton in its sample. The gene calls are TRBV11-3 and TRBJ2-1, with TRBD2 identical over 7 bases. Germline loops: CDR1 SGHNT, CDR2 YENEEA. V shed 1 base and J 4 bases; nucleotides not matched to a gene: 4. The CDR3 loop spans 15 amino acids. CDR3 protein: CASSLGASGYNEQFF. In nucleotides, the CDR3 is TGTGCCAGCAGCTTAGGAGCTAGCGGATACAATGAGCAGTTCTTC.

This clone was recorded a few times. The V gene is TRBV2, the J gene TRBJ2-7, with 8 bases matching TRBD2. The J segment lost 6 bases and the V segment lost 5 bases, leaving 6 bases of the junction unmatched. Per germline, CDR1 SNHLY and CDR2 FYNNEI. This CDR3 is built from 13 residues. The CDR3 spells CASSLGLDGEQYF. The DNA for the CDR3 is TGTGCCAGCAGTCTGGGACTAGATGGCGAGCAGTACTTC.